The clone carrying this T cell receptor beta chain showed up just a few times. Antigen: not known. This specimen belongs to a study of cytomegalovirus exposure and HLA in healthy donors. Broader study findings: Sequencing artifact likely explains a cluster of highly shared sequence variants.

Primers for the PCR totalled 60 Vbeta and 13 Jbeta. Measured with immunoSEQ multiplex PCR; TCRdb has only the in-frame clones, and not every one. The sample holds about 120,000 clones, roughly 80% seen once. CDR1 is LNHDA, CDR2 SQIVND, per germline (reference sequence). The CDR3 spans 12 residues. The ends were cut back, 5 bases at V and 3 bases at J, with 7 bases in the middle. The specimen sequenced was PBMCs. This TCR was sampled from a woman between 18 and 29 years old in good health and CMV-seronegative. V and J are TRBV19 and TRBJ1-1, with D unresolved. This CDR3 is CASSVRDTEAFF. In DNA form, the CDR3 reads TGTGCCAGTAGTGTCCGGGACACTGAAGCTTTCTTT.